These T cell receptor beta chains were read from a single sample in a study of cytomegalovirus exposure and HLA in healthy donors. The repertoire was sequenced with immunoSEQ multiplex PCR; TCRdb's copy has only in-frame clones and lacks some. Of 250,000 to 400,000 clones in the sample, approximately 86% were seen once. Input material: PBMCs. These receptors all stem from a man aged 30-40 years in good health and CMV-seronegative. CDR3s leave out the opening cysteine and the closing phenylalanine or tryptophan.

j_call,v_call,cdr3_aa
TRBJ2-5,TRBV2,ASSPATEETQY
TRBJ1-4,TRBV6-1,ASISTQGGKLF
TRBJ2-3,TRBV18,ASSPPITGVTDTQY
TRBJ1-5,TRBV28,ASSLWAGDQPQH
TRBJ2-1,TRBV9,ASSVAGGQGFGSYNEQF
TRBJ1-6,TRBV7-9,ASSQTGTNSPLH
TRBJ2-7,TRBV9,DIRGYEQY
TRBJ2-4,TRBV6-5,ASSYGRARAKNIQY
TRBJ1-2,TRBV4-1,ASSQTWTPYGYT
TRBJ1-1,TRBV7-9,ASSLMLTGNTEAF
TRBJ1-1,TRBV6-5,ASSYSKRAGGTEAF
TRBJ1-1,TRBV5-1,ASSLAWGPNTEAF
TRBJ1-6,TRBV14,ASSQPGSYNSPLH
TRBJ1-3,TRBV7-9,ASSPPLGQGGNTIY
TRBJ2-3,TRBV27,ASSLIHGNTDTQY
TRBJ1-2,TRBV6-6,ASSPPEHRVYGYT
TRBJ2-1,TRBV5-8,ASSLSPWGGQGQF
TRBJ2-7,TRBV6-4,ASSEGPAGEQY
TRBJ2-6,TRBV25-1,ASSELPGGPGANVLT